The 13 T cell receptor beta chains given below trace back to one sample, sequenced in a study of a mutant IDH1 vaccine in newly diagnosed glioma. Antigens of these TCRs are unknown. Libraries were prepared by immunoSEQ multiplex PCR; TCRdb keeps only in-frame clonotypes and omits some of them. The sample records some 61,000 clones, around 82% being singletons. Described time point: week 35, safety follow-up. The study gave 300 ug of mutant IDH1 20-mer peptide per vaccine dose, with topical imiquimod. The sequenced sample was PBMCs, obtained from a glioma patient whose treatment included an IDH1 peptide vaccine. Every receptor here comes from a man aged 18 to 30 with glioma.

The chain couples TRBV7-9 to TRBJ2-5, with a possible D match to TRBD1 (5 bases). V was trimmed by 5 bases and J by 5 bases, leaving 12 bases between them. Per germline, CDR1 SEHNR and CDR2 FQNEAQ (reference sequence). The CDR3 runs to 13 residues. This CDR3 reads CASSVTVPETQYF. Here the CDR3 DNA reads TGTGCCAGCAGCGTGACAGTGCCGGAGACCCAGTACTTC.

This sequence joins TRBV7-9 and TRBJ1-1; D is unresolved. The CDR3 sequence is 14 residues long. Germline CDR1 and CDR2: SEHNR and FQNEAQ (reference sequence). Between the trimmed V and J ends, which lost 1 base and 1 base, there was a span of 7 bases. The DNA of the CDR3 is TGTGCCAGCAGCTTAGGAGGTCCGAACACTGAAGCTTTCTTT. Translated: CASSLGGPNTEAFF.

The chain couples TRBV18 to TRBJ1-4; 7 nucleotides align to TRBD1. Germline values: CDR1 KGHSH, CDR2 LQKENI. Trimming removed 3 bases from V and 4 bases from J; junction bases left unmatched: 8. The CDR3 loop spans 16 amino acids. The CDR3 spells CASSPGAGTVNEKLFF. CDR3 bases: TGTGCCAGCTCACCGGGGGCCGGGACAGTTAATGAAAAACTGTTTTTT.

V gene TRBV30 combines with J gene TRBJ1-2; weak D call: TRBD1 (5 bases). The CDR3 consists of 12 residues. V was pared by 0 bases and J by 7 bases, with 9 bases between. Germline assignment: CDR1 GTSNPN and CDR2 SVGIG (reference sequence). The CDR3: CAWSVRGSGYTF. DNA of the CDR3: TGTGCCTGGAGTGTAAGGGGCTCTGGCTACACCTTC.

Comments on this clone: At one end, the junction sequence differs from germline, possibly due to a read error. The chain employs TRBV7-7 and TRBJ2-1; D may be TRBD2 (6 bases). Germline lookup yields CDR1 SSHAT and CDR2 FNYEAQ (reference sequence). The CDR3 sequence is 13 residues long. The CDR3 DNA reads TGTGCTAGCAGCTTAGTGGGGGGATATGAGCAGTTCTTC. Encoded protein: CASSLVGGYEQFF.

This sequence joins TRBV27 and TRBJ1-1; D is possibly TRBD1 (5 bases). The CDR3 has 14 residues. The V end lost 8 bases, the J end lost 1 base, and 14 bases lay between the germline ends. CDR1 is MNHEY, CDR2 SMNVEV, per germline (reference sequence). Here the CDR3 DNA reads TGTGCCAGCTCGATCTCCGGGGGGAACACTGAAGCTTTCTTT. As protein: CASSISGGNTEAFF.

CDR3 loop: CASSYSGGPERDEQYF. The CDR3 DNA reads as TGTGCCAGCAGTTACTCGGGGGGGCCTGAGCGGGACGAGCAGTACTTC. The J gene is TRBJ2-7, the V gene TRBV6-6; tentative D call: TRBD2 (7 bases). Germline lookup yields CDR1 MNHNY and CDR2 SVGAGI (reference sequence). The CDR3 length is 16 residues. Trimming removed 0 bases at V and 5 bases at J, with 17 bases between.

The rearrangement joins TRBV5-1 to TRBJ1-2, with no clear D. The V gene's germline CDR1 is SGHRS and CDR2 YFSETQ. V lost 3 bases and J 3 bases, leaving 6 bases between the germline ends. This CDR3 is built from 12 residues. For the CDR3, the DNA is TGCGCCAGCAGCTCTATGGACTATGGCTACACCTTC. Protein product: CASSSMDYGYTF.

The chain recombines TRBV5-1 with TRBJ2-7; 9 nucleotides line up with TRBD1. The CDR3 sequence is 15 residues long. V shed 2 bases, J shed 4 bases, and the junction held 7 bases outside the gene matches. Germline V gene sequence: CDR1 SGHRS, CDR2 YFSETQ. CDR3 loop: CASSFGTGRPYEQYF. CDR3 coding DNA: TGCGCCAGCAGCTTCGGGACAGGGCGTCCATACGAGCAGTACTTC. The entire variable domain, with the rest obtained from reference TRBV5-1 and TRBJ2-7, is as follows: KAGVTQTPRYLIKTRGQQVTLSCSPISGHRSVSWYQQTPGQGLQFLFEYFSETQRNKGNFPGRFSGRQFSNSRSEMNVSTLELGDSALYLCASSFGTGRPYEQYFGPGTRLTVT.

The chain uses TRBV7-2 and TRBJ1-5; D uncertain. CDR3 length: 13 residues. The V end lost 5 bases, the J end lost 4 bases, and 9 bases lay between the germline ends. The germline V gene encodes CDR1 SGHTA and CDR2 FQGNSA. The CDR3 bases are TGTGCCAGCAGCATATCGGGGAATCAGCCCCAGCATTTT. It yields the protein CASSISGNQPQHF. Drawing the rest from reference TRBV7-2 and TRBJ1-5, the complete variable domain is GAGVSQSPSNKVTEKGKDVELRCDPISGHTALYWYRQSLGQGLEFLIYFQGNSAPDKSGLPSDRFSAERTGGSVSTLTIQRTQQEDSAVYLCASSISGNQPQHFGDGTRLSIL.

This clone was observed a handful of times. The V call is TRBV2, the J call TRBJ1-1, with TRBD1 matching 8 bases. V was clipped by 6 bases and J by 1 base; unmatched bases: 7. Per germline, CDR1 SNHLY and CDR2 FYNNEI. This CDR3 spans 15 amino acids. This CDR3 is CASSPRQGRNTEAFF. CDR3 nucleotide sequence: TGTGCCAGCAGCCCTCGACAGGGGCGGAACACTGAAGCTTTCTTT.

The table lists this clone with a few counts. The chain joins TRBV11-2 to TRBJ2-1; no clear D gene. The CDR3 has 16 amino acids. Germline assignment: CDR1 SGHAT and CDR2 FQNNGV. V lost 3 bases to trimming and J lost 0 bases, with 12 bases between them. The CDR3 region is CASSFRSDSSYNEQFF. The CDR3 DNA sequence: TGTGCCAGCAGCTTCCGAAGCGATAGCTCCTACAATGAGCAGTTCTTC.

The V gene is TRBV11-2, the J gene TRBJ1-1, with D unclear. This CDR3 contains 16 residues. Deletions cut 5 bases from V and 4 bases from J, with 20 bases between. Germline V gene data show CDR1 as SGHAT and CDR2 as FQNNGV. CDR3 residues: CASSPGRARAGTEAFF. Here the CDR3 DNA reads TGTGCCAGCAGCCCGGGTCGGGCTCGGGCGGGCACTGAAGCTTTCTTT.